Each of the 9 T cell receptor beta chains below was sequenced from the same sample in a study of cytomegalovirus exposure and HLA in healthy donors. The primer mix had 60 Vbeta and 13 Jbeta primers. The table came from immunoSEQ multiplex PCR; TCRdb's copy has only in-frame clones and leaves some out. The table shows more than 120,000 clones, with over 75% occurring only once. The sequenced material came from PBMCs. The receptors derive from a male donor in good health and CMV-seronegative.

The DNA for the CDR3 is TGTGCCAGCAGTTTAGCCAGGGCATTGAAGCCCCAGCATTTT. As protein: CASSLARALKPQHF. The V gene is TRBV28, the J gene TRBJ1-5; the D gene is possibly TRBD1 (5 bases). V shed 2 bases and J shed 8 bases, with 13 bases lying between them. Germline CDR1 is MDHEN and CDR2 is SYDVKM. The CDR3 sequence is 14 residues long.

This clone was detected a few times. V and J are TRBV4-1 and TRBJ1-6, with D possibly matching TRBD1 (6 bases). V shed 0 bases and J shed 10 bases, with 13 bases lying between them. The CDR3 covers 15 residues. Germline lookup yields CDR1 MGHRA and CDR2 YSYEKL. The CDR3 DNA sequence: TGCGCCAGCAGCCAAGAAGGGGGAGTTAGGTCACCCCTCCACTTT. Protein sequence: CASSQEGGVRSPLHF.

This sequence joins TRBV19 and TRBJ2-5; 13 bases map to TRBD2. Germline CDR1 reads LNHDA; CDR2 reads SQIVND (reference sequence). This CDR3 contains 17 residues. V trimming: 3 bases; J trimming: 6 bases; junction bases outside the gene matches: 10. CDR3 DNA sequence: TGTGCCAGTAGTATCGTACTAGCGGGAGGGCCTATGCAGACCCAGTACTTC. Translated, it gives CASSIVLAGGPMQTQYF.

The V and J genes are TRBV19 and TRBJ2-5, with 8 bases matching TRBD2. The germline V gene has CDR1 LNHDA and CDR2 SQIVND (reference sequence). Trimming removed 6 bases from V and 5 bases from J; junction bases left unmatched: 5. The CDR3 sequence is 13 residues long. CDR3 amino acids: CASSLGLGETQYF. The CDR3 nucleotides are TGTGCCAGTAGCCTGGGACTAGGGGAGACCCAGTACTTC. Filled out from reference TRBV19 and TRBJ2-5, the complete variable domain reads DGGITQSPKYLFRKEGQNVTLSCEQNLNHDAMYWYRQDPGQGLRLIYYSQIVNDFQKGDIAEGYSVSREKKESFPLTVTSAQKNPTAFYLCASSLGLGETQYFGPGTRLLVL.

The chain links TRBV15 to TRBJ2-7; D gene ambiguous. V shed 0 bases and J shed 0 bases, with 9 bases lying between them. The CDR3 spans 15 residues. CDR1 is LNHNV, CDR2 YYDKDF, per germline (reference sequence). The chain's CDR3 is CATSRDSSGSYEQYF. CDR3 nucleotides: TGTGCCACCAGCAGAGATTCTTCCGGCTCCTACGAGCAGTACTTC.

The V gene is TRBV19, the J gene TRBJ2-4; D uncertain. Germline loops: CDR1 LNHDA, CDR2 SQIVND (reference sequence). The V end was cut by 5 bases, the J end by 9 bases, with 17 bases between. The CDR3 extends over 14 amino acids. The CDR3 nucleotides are TGTGCCAGTAGTCCGGAGTTGTTTGGTGCCATTCAGTACTTC. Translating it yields CASSPELFGAIQYF.

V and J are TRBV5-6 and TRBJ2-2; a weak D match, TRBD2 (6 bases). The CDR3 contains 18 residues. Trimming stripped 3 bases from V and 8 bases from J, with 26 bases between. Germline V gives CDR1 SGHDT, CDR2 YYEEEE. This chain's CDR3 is CASSSGVAAGELRGELFF. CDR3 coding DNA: TGTGCCAGCAGCTCGGGGGTCGCGGCCGGAGAACTTCGTGGGGAGCTGTTTTTT.

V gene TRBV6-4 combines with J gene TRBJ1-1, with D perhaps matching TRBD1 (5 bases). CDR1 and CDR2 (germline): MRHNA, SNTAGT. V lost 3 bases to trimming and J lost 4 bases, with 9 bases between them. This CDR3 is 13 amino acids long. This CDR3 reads CASSEAGGTEAFF. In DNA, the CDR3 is TGTGCCAGCAGTGAAGCGGGGGGCACTGAAGCTTTCTTT.

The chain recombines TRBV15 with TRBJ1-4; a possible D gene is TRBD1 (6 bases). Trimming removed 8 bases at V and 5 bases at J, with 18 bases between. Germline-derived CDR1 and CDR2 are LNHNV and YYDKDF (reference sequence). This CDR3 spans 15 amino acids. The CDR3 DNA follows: TGTGCCACCGCAGGATGGGGGCGAGAAAATGAAAAACTGTTTTTT. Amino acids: CATAGWGRENEKLFF.